These T cell receptor beta chains were read from a single sample in a study of Ad26.COV2.S vaccination and SARS-CoV-2 variants. The method was immunoSEQ multiplex PCR; TCRdb's version includes in-frame clones alone and lacks a portion of them. The sample holds some 250,000 clones; roughly 88% are singletons and the top ten take around 10%. Sequenced here: peripheral blood, sampled in a trial of Ad26.COV2.S vaccine versus placebo. The receptors were sampled from a person aged 18 to 59 who received the Ad26.COV2.S COVID-19 vaccine or a placebo. Both conserved end residues are part of each CDR3. The D gene is left open where the match is weak. Clone sizes are given selectively: once, few, many, or a class where the clone is expanded.

v_gene: TRBV12-3/TRBV12-4; d_gene: .; j_gene: TRBJ1-1; abundance: .; CDR3aa: CASRDTDGTEAFF; CDR3nt: TGTGCCAGCAGAGACACGGACGGCACTGAAGCTTTCTTT
v_gene: TRBV6-2/TRBV6-3; d_gene: .; j_gene: TRBJ1-2; abundance: .; CDR3aa: CASSYARDLYGYTF; CDR3nt: TGTGCCAGCAGTTACGCGCGGGACCTCTATGGCTACACCTTC
v_gene: TRBV9; d_gene: .; j_gene: TRBJ2-2; abundance: .; CDR3aa: CASSPPRGWADTGELFF; CDR3nt: TGTGCCAGCAGCCCCCCGCGTGGGTGGGCAGACACCGGGGAGCTGTTTTTT
v_gene: TRBV28; d_gene: .; j_gene: TRBJ2-1; abundance: .; CDR3aa: CASSLTRSGTYNEQFF; CDR3nt: TGTGCCAGCAGTTTGACCCGTTCCGGCACCTACAATGAGCAGTTCTTC
v_gene: TRBV14; d_gene: .; j_gene: TRBJ2-5; abundance: .; CDR3aa: CASSQDLAQTQYF; CDR3nt: TGTGCCAGCAGCCAAGATCTTGCCCAGACCCAGTACTTC
v_gene: TRBV25-1; d_gene: .; j_gene: TRBJ1-6; abundance: few; CDR3aa: CASSAGDLSPLHF; CDR3nt: TGTGCCAGCAGCGCCGGGGACCTTTCACCCCTCCACTTT
v_gene: TRBV5-6; d_gene: .; j_gene: TRBJ2-7; abundance: .; CDR3aa: CASRLGVGKEQYF; CDR3nt: TGTGCCAGCAGGCTGGGGGTAGGGAAGGAGCAGTACTTC
v_gene: TRBV10-3; d_gene: TRBD1; j_gene: TRBJ2-2; abundance: .; CDR3aa: CAISAKGQGTGELFF; CDR3nt: TGTGCCATCAGTGCAAAGGGACAGGGCACCGGGGAGCTGTTTTTT
v_gene: TRBV29-1; d_gene: TRBD1; j_gene: TRBJ2-1; abundance: .; CDR3aa: CSRTAGTGGDEQFF; CDR3nt: TGCAGCCGAACCGCGGGGACAGGGGGCGATGAGCAGTTCTTC
v_gene: TRBV5-1; d_gene: TRBD1; j_gene: TRBJ2-7; abundance: few; CDR3aa: CASSSRTGQGNFYEQYF; CDR3nt: TGCGCCAGCAGCTCTCGAACAGGACAGGGGAACTTCTACGAGCAGTACTTC
v_gene: TRBV28; d_gene: .; j_gene: TRBJ1-1; abundance: .; CDR3aa: CASSLAGKMNTEAFF; CDR3nt: TGTGCCAGCAGTTTGGCGGGGAAGATGAACACTGAAGCTTTCTTT
v_gene: TRBV3-1/TRBV3-2; d_gene: .; j_gene: TRBJ1-5; abundance: .; CDR3aa: CASSQGRFSGGSNQPQHF; CDR3nt: TGTGCCAGCAGCCAAGGGAGGTTTTCGGGGGGCAGCAATCAGCCCCAGCATTTT
v_gene: TRBV5-1; d_gene: .; j_gene: TRBJ2-5; abundance: .; CDR3aa: CASGPRQTYGETQYF; CDR3nt: TGCGCCAGCGGACCACGACAGACCTATGGGGAGACCCAGTACTTC
v_gene: TRBV18; d_gene: TRBD1; j_gene: TRBJ1-2; abundance: .; CDR3aa: CASSPQRDRASGYGYTF; CDR3nt: TGTGCCAGCTCACCACAACGGGACAGGGCGTCGGGCTATGGCTACACCTTC
v_gene: TRBV28; d_gene: .; j_gene: TRBJ2-7; abundance: once; CDR3aa: CASSYPSSYEQYF; CDR3nt: TGTGCCAGCAGTTACCCAAGCTCCTACGAGCAGTACTTC
v_gene: TRBV2; d_gene: TRBD1; j_gene: TRBJ2-3; abundance: once; CDR3aa: CASSAEGASTDTQYF; CDR3nt: TGTGCCAGCAGTGCCGAGGGGGCAAGCACAGATACGCAGTATTTT
v_gene: TRBV28; d_gene: .; j_gene: TRBJ1-2; abundance: .; CDR3aa: CASSPTGRANYGYTF; CDR3nt: TGTGCCAGCAGTCCGACTGGGAGGGCTAACTATGGCTACACCTTC
v_gene: TRBV7-2; d_gene: TRBD1; j_gene: TRBJ2-5; abundance: .; CDR3aa: CASSPWDRPGETQYF; CDR3nt: TGTGCCAGCAGCCCGTGGGACAGGCCGGGGGAGACCCAGTACTTC
v_gene: TRBV7-2; d_gene: TRBD1; j_gene: TRBJ1-2; abundance: once; CDR3aa: CASSLVGGTGYGYTF; CDR3nt: TGTGCCAGCAGCTTAGTCGGGGGGACAGGCTATGGCTACACCTTC
v_gene: TRBV6-2/TRBV6-3; d_gene: TRBD1; j_gene: TRBJ2-3; abundance: .; CDR3aa: CASSWAGTGDADTQYF; CDR3nt: TGTGCCAGCAGTTGGGCCGGGACAGGGGATGCAGATACGCAGTATTTT
v_gene: TRBV6-2/TRBV6-3; d_gene: .; j_gene: TRBJ2-2; abundance: .; CDR3aa: CASSWTVMATGELFF; CDR3nt: TGTGCCAGCAGTTGGACAGTTATGGCCACCGGGGAGCTGTTTTTT
v_gene: TRBV11-3; d_gene: .; j_gene: TRBJ1-2; abundance: .; CDR3aa: CASSGPDGYGYTF; CDR3nt: TGTGCCAGCAGCGGCCCGGATGGATATGGCTACACCTTC